This T cell receptor (beta chain) comes out of a study of radiotherapy plus CTLA-4 blockade in lung cancer. The overall study: For approximately 17% of patients, objective responses occurred, and about 33% had disease control. Study conclusions and caveats: Among reported predictors of response, early blood T cell clone dynamics with interferon-beta performed best. Once radiotherapy plus ipilimumab had been given, TCR clones derived from tumor expanded in blood.

In the case of this clone: No antigen is known for it.

Generated by immunoSEQ multiplex PCR, the TCRdb table keeps only in-frame clones and is missing some. The table has more than 100,000 clones, about 90% seen once. The receptor was derived from a human donor with non-small cell lung cancer that progressed on radiotherapy plus ipilimumab. The source material was peripheral blood, sampled from a patient treated with radiotherapy plus ipilimumab.

CDR3 nucleotide sequence: TGTGCCAGCAGTGAAAGGGGACAGGGTCGGACAGATACGCAGTATTTT. Translation: CASSERGQGRTDTQYF. J is TRBJ2-3 and V is TRBV2; 9 bases align to TRBD1. J lost 3 bases, V lost 2 bases, and 6 bases had no gene match. Germline CDR1 and CDR2: SNHLY and FYNNEI. The CDR3 sequence is 16 residues long.